This T cell receptor (beta chain) was sequenced during a study of identical twins. Germline loops: CDR1 SGHRS, CDR2 YFSETQ. V gave up 0 bases and J gave up 0 bases, with 17 bases separating them. The CDR3 length is 18 residues. This clonotype was observed at least ten times. Its target is unknown. General study results and limits: Twin sharing of out-of-frame TCR alpha was underestimated by models in monozygotic pairs. While abundant cord blood beta clonotypes carried fewer insertions, memory repertoires showed no such pattern.

Addition of a universal primer site occurred through template switching, and cDNA carried unique molecular identifiers. TCRdb used MiXCR to reprocess the 5' RACE reads, holding one entry per CDR3 protein. The table lists hundreds of thousands of distinct CDR3 sequences, approximately 6% of them singletons, with around 1.7% in the top ten. Everyone who gave samples was a healthy Caucasian. The sequenced material came from naive T cells sorted from blood. The clonotype was recovered from a man younger than 35 in good health. The rearrangement joins TRBV5-1 to TRBJ2-3; possible D gene TRBD1, 6 bases. CDR3 loop: CASSLEDRIIASTDTQYF. CDR3 DNA sequence: TGCGCCAGCAGCTTGGAGGACAGAATAATTGCTAGCACAGATACGCAGTATTTT.